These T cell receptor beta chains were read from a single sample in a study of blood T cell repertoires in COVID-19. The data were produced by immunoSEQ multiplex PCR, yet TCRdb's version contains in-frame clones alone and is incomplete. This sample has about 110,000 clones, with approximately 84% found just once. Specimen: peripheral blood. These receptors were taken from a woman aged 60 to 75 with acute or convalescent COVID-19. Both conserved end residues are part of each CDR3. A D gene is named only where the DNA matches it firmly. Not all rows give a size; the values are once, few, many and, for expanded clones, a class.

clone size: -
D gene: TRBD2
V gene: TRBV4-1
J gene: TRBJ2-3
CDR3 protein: CASSRNKAGAVSDTQYF
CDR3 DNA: TGCGCCAGCAGCCGTAACAAAGCGGGAGCAGTTTCGGATACGCAGTATTTT

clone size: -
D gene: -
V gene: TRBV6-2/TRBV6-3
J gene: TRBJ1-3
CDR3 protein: CASSYPRQELSGNTIYF
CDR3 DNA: TGTGCCAGCAGTTACCCCCGACAAGAGCTCTCTGGAAACACCATATATTTT

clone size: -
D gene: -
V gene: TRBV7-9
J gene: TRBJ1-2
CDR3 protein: CASSPRGANYGYTF
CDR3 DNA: TGTGCCAGCAGCCCTCGGGGGGCGAACTATGGCTACACCTTC

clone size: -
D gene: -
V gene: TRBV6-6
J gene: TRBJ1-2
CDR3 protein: CASRNTLRGGDYGYTF
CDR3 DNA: TGTGCCAGCAGAAACACGCTAAGGGGAGGTGACTATGGCTACACCTTC

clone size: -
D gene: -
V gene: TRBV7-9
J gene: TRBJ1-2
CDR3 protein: CASTHQLGGNYGYTF
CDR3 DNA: TGTGCCAGCACCCATCAGCTGGGGGGGAACTATGGCTACACCTTC

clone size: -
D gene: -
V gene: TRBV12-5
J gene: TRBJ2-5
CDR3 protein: CASGLVDSQETQYF
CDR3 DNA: TGTGCTAGTGGTTTGGTTGACTCCCAAGAGACCCAGTACTTC

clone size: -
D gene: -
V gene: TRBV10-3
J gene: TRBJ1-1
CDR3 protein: CAISETFPEAFF
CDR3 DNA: TGTGCCATCAGTGAGACTTTCCCTGAAGCTTTCTTT

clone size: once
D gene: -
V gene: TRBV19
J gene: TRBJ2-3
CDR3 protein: CASSPRSTSTDTQYF
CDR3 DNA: TGTGCCAGTAGTCCCAGATCGACTAGCACAGATACGCAGTATTTT

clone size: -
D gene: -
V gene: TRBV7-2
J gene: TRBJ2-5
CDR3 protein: CASSTRQPQTQYF
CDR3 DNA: TGTGCCAGCAGCACCAGACAGCCGCAGACCCAGTACTTC

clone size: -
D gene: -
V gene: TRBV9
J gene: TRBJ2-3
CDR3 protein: CASSAPRAAISTDTQYF
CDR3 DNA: TGTGCCAGCAGCGCCCCGCGAGCGGCTATAAGCACAGATACGCAGTATTTT

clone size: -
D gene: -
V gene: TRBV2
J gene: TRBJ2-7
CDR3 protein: CASNPLVSYEQYF
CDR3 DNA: TGTGCCAGCAACCCACTAGTTTCATACGAGCAGTACTTC

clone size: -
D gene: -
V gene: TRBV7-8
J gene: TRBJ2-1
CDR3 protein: CASSFPSGTRVKFF
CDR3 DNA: TGTGCCAGCAGCTTTCCCTCAGGGACTCGAGTAAAGTTCTTC

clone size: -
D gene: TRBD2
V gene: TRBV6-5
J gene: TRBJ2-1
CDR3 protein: CASTGTNDNEQFF
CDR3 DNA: TGTGCCAGCACGGGGACTAACGACAATGAGCAGTTCTTC

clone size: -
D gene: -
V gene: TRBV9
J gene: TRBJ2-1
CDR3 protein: CASSVVGSSSYNEQFF
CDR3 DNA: TGTGCCAGCAGCGTAGTCGGTAGTAGCTCCTACAATGAGCAGTTCTTC

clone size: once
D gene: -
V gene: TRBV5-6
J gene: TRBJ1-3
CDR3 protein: CASSLVQSYSGNTIYF
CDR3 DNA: TGTGCCAGCAGCTTGGTTCAGTCGTACTCTGGAAACACCATATATTTT

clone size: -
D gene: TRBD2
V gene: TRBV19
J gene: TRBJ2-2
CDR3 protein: CASSIGTSTGELFF
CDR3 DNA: TGTGCCAGTAGTATAGGGACTAGCACCGGGGAGCTGTTTTTT

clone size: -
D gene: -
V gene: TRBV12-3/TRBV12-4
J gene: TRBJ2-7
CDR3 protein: CASSLLQGEQYF
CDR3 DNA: TGTGCCAGCAGTTTACTCCAGGGTGAGCAGTACTTC

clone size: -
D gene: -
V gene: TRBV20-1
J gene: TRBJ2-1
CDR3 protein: CSASRSGGSFNEQFF
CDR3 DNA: TGCAGTGCTAGTCGGTCAGGGGGGAGTTTCAATGAGCAGTTCTTC

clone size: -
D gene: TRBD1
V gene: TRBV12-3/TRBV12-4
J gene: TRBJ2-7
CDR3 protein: CASRPGQKGEQYF
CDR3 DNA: TGTGCCAGCAGGCCGGGACAGAAAGGCGAGCAGTACTTC

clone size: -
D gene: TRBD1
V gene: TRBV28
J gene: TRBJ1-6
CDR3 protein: CASSIGQDGSPLHF
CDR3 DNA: TGTGCCAGCAGCATCGGACAGGACGGTTCACCCCTCCACTTT

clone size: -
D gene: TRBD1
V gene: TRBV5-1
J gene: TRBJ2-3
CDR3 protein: CASSPDRVGVDTQYF
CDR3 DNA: TGCGCCAGCAGCCCGGACAGGGTCGGTGTCGATACGCAGTATTTT

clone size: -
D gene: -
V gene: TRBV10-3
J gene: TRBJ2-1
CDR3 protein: CAISAGKNEQFF
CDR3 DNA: TGTGCCATCAGTGCCGGGAAGAATGAGCAGTTCTTC

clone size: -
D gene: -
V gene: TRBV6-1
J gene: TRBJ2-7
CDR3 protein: CASSEVAGFGTYEQYF
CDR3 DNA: TGTGCCAGCAGTGAAGTGGCGGGGTTCGGAACCTACGAGCAGTACTTC

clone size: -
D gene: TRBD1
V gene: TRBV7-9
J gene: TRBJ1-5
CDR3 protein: CASSLTGTGALYSNQPQHF
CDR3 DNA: TGTGCCAGCAGCCTAACCGGGACAGGGGCCCTCTATAGCAATCAGCCCCAGCATTTT

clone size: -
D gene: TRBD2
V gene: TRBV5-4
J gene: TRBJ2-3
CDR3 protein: CASNERAGGGVDTQYF
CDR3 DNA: TGTGCCAGTAACGAGCGAGCGGGGGGCGGGGTTGATACGCAGTATTTT

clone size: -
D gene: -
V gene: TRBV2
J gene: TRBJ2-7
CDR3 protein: CASSEAQVGQAVPEQYF
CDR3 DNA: TGTGCCAGCAGTGAAGCGCAAGTGGGGCAGGCCGTCCCCGAGCAGTACTTC

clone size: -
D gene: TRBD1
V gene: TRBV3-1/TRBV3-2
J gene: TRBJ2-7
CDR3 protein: CASSQVTGANEQYF
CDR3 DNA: TGTGCCAGCAGCCAAGTTACAGGGGCCAACGAGCAGTACTTC

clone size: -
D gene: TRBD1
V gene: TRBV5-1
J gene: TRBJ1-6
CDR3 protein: CASSLGQGANSPLHF
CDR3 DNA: TGCGCCAGCAGCTTGGGACAGGGGGCTAATTCACCCCTCCACTTT

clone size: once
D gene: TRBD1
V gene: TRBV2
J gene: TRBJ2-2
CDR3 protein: CASNRGSNTGELFF
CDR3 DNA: TGTGCCAGTAACAGGGGGTCGAACACCGGGGAGCTGTTTTTT

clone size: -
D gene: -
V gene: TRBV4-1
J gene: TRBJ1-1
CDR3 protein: CASSQGFGGVGEAFF
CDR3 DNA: TGCGCCAGCAGCCAAGGCTTTGGCGGGGTCGGGGAAGCTTTCTTT

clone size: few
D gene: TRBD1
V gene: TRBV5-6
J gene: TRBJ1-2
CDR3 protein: CASSLITGGNYGYTF
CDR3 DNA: TGTGCCAGCAGCTTGATCACAGGGGGGAACTATGGCTACACCTTC

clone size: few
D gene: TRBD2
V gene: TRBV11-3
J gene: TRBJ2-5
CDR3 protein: CASSKGTSGAEETQYF
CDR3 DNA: TGTGCCAGCAGCAAGGGGACTAGCGGGGCGGAAGAGACCCAGTACTTC

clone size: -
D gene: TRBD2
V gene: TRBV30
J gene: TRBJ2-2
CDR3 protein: CALSRLAGTGELFF
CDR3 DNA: TGTGCCTTATCCCGACTAGCGGGAACCGGGGAGCTGTTTTTT

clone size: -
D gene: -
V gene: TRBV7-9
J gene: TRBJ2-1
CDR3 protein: CASSPLRGPSYNEQFF
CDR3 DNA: TGTGCCAGCAGCCCCTTGCGCGGGCCCTCCTACAATGAGCAGTTCTTC

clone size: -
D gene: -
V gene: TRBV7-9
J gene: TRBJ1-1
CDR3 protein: CASSLLTPNTEAFF
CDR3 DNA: TGTGCCAGCAGCTTATTAACTCCGAACACTGAAGCTTTCTTT

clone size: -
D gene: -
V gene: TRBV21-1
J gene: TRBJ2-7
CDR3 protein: CASRKVLAGLYEQYF
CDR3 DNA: TGTGCCAGCAGGAAAGTACTAGCGGGGTTATACGAGCAGTACTTC

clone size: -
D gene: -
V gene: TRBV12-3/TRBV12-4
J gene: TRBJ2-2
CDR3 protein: CASASIGELFF
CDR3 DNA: TGTGCCAGCGCCAGTATCGGGGAGCTGTTTTTT

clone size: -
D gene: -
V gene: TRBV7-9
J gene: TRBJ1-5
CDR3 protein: CASSISGLAQHF
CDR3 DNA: TGTGCCAGCAGCATTTCAGGGTTGGCCCAGCATTTT

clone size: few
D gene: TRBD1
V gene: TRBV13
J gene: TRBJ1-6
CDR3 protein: CASSLGDRDNSPLHF
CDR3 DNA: TGTGCCAGCAGCTTAGGGGACAGGGACAATTCACCCCTCCACTTT

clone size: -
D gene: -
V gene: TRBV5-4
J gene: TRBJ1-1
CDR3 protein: CASSTLGGAYGMNTEAFF
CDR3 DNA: TGTGCCAGCAGCACCCTGGGTGGGGCTTATGGGATGAACACTGAAGCTTTCTTT

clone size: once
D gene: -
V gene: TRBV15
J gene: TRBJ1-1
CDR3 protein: CATSRERRTEAFF
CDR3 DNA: TGTGCCACCAGCAGAGAAAGGAGGACTGAAGCTTTCTTT

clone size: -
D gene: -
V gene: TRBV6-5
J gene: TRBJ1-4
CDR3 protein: CASSYWAPNEKLFF
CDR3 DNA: TGTGCCAGCAGTTACTGGGCGCCAAATGAAAAACTGTTTTTT

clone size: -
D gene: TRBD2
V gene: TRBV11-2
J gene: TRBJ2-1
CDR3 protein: CASSLAGTSVSFYEQFF
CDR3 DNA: TGTGCCAGCAGCTTGGCCGGGACTAGCGTTAGTTTTTATGAGCAGTTCTTC

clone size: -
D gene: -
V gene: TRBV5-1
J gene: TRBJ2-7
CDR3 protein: CASSLGGAGVPYEQYF
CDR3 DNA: TGCGCCAGCAGCCTGGGAGGAGCGGGTGTGCCCTACGAGCAGTACTTC

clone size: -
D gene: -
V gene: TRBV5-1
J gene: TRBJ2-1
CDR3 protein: CASSGDFSSYNEQFF
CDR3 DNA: TGCGCCAGCAGCGGAGACTTTAGCTCCTACAATGAGCAGTTCTTC

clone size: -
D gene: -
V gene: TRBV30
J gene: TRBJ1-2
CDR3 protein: CAWSVYSYGYTF
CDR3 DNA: TGTGCCTGGAGTGTATACAGCTATGGCTACACCTTC

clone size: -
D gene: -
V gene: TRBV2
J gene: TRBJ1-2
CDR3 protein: CATETANYGYTF
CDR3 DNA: TGTGCCACGGAGACAGCTAACTATGGCTACACCTTC

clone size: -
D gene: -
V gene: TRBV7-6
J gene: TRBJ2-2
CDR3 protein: CASSLMRANTGELFF
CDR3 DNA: TGTGCCAGCAGCTTAATGCGCGCGAACACCGGGGAGCTGTTTTTT

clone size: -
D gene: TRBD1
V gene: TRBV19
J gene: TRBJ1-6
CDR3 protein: CASSIFRGDRGRLALHF
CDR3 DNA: TGTGCCAGTAGTATATTTAGAGGGGACAGGGGCCGACTCGCCCTCCACTTT

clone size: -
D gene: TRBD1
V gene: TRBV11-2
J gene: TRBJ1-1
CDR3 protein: CASSLSRIRDSEAFF
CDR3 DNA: TGTGCCAGCAGCTTAAGTAGGATCAGGGACAGTGAAGCTTTCTTT

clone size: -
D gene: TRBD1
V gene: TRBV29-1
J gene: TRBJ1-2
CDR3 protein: CSVGGTGPRGYTF
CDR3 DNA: TGCAGCGTTGGAGGGACAGGGCCGCGTGGCTACACCTTC

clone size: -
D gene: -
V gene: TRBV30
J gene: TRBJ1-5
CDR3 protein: CAWSARGDQPQHF
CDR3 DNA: TGTGCCTGGAGTGCCAGGGGTGATCAGCCCCAGCATTTT

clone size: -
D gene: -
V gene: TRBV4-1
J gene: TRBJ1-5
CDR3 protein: CASSQDGNQPQHF
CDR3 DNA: TGCGCCAGCAGCCAAGACGGTAATCAGCCCCAGCATTTT

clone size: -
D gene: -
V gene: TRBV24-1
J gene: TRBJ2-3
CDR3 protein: CATEDYARGTQYF
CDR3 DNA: TGTGCCACCGAGGACTACGCTCGGGGTACGCAGTATTTT

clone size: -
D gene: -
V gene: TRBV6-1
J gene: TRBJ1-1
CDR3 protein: CASSDPGAQNTEAFF
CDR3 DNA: TGTGCCAGCAGTGACCCAGGGGCCCAGAACACTGAAGCTTTCTTT

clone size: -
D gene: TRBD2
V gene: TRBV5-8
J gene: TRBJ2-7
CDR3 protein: CASTLSGTYEQYF
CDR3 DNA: TGTGCCAGCACCCTGAGCGGGACCTACGAGCAGTACTTC

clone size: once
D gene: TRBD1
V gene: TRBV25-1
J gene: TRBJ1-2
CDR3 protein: CASSELGGTGNYTF
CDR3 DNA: TGTGCCAGCAGTGAATTGGGAGGGACAGGGAACTACACCTTC

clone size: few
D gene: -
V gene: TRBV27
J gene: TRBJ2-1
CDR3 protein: CASSLDVVRHNEQFF
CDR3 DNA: TGTGCCAGCAGTTTAGATGTAGTGCGGCACAATGAGCAGTTCTTC

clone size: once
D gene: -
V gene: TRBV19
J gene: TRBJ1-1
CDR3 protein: CASTQQGYTEAFF
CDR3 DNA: TGTGCCAGTACCCAACAGGGTTACACTGAAGCTTTCTTT